Following are 19 T cell receptor beta chains from one sample sequenced in a study of human T cells and chemical hapten exposure. Time point specified: pre-sensitization, week 0. The sample's treatment: therapeutic diphenylcyclopropenone sensitization with weekly scalp DPC. TCRdb reprocessed the RACE reads via MiXCR and lists one record per CDR3 protein. The sample includes over 300,000 distinct CDR3 sequences, around 5.5% of them seen just once. Sequences were derived from whole blood, sampled in connection with sensitization to the hapten diphenylcyclopropenone (DPC). The receptors here all came from a woman aged 45-65 years with alopecia areata. Some clones in this sample may be carry-over from other donors' samples.

This clonotype was seen repeatedly, ten times or more. V gene TRBV28 combines with J gene TRBJ2-5, with D possibly called TRBD1 or TRBD2 (5 bases each). CDR1 and CDR2 (germline): MDHEN, SYDVKM. The V end lost 1 base, the J end lost 5 bases, and 11 bases lay between the germline ends. The CDR3 runs to 14 residues. This CDR3 reads CASSLLGTGETQYF. The CDR3 coding sequence is TGTGCCAGCAGTTTATTAGGGACGGGGGAGACCCAGTACTTC. Combining the CDR3 with reference TRBV28 and TRBJ2-5 gives the whole variable domain DVKVTQSSRYLVKRTGEKVFLECVQDMDHENMFWYRQDPGLGLRLIYFSYDVKMKEKGDIPEGYSVSREKKERFSLILESASTNQTSMYLCASSLLGTGETQYFGPGTRLLVL.

This clonotype was counted ten times or more. In DNA, the CDR3 is TGTGCCAGCAGTAGCTGGACAGGGGGCAGGACCGGGGAGCTGTTTTTT. This translates into CASSSWTGGRTGELFF. The V call is TRBV12-3 or TRBV12-4, the J call TRBJ2-2; TRBD1 aligns across 11 bases. The CDR3 covers 16 residues. V was clipped by 5 bases and J by 5 bases; unmatched bases: 7.

There are many counts of this clonotype. The chain couples TRBV20-1 to TRBJ2-3; D uncertain. Germline V gene lookup returns CDR1 DFQATT and CDR2 SNEGSKA (reference sequence). There are 14 residues in the CDR3. V was cut by 1 base and J by 0 bases, with 8 bases left in between. CDR3 loop: CSARGKSSTDTQYF. Here the CDR3 DNA reads TGCAGTGCTAGAGGAAAATCCAGCACAGATACGCAGTATTTT.

This clonotype has more than one count but fewer than ten. The rearrangement uses TRBV23-1 and TRBJ2-5; weak D call: TRBD2 (5 bases). TRBV23-1 belongs to the ORF category, with a function that is uncertain. This CDR3 comprises 12 residues. Trimming pared 9 bases from V and 5 bases from J, leaving 13 bases between. In nucleotides, the CDR3 is TGCGCCAGGGAAATGACGGGGGAGACCCAGTACTTC. Residues: CAREMTGETQYF.

The rearrangement uses TRBV7-9 and TRBJ1-1; D unclear. This CDR3 is 12 amino acids long. Trimming removed 1 base at V and 8 bases at J, with 8 bases between. CDR1 SEHNR and CDR2 FQNEAQ come from the germline V gene (reference sequence). For the CDR3, the DNA is TGTGCCAGCAGCTTAGGTCAGCAAGAAGCTTTCTTT. Protein product: CASSLGQQEAFF.

This clonotype was found a few times. The chain uses TRBV6-5 and TRBJ1-1; D is uncertain. Germline CDR1 MNHEY, CDR2 SVGAGI. CDR3 size: 16 residues. V lost 0 bases and J lost 1, with 12 bases in between. Written as DNA, the CDR3 is TGTGCCAGCAGTTACTCTTTCGGGAACACGAACACTGAAGCTTTCTTT. Protein sequence: CASSYSFGNTNTEAFF.

With regard to this clonotype: One end of the junction fails to match germline, which may point to a read error. The chain is built from TRBV7-2 and TRBJ2-3; D is unclear. CDR3 length: 16 residues. Germline CDR1 is SGHTA and CDR2 is FQGNSA. For the CDR3, the DNA is TGTGCCTGCAGCTTCTCGGCGTTGGGTGTCCCAGATACGCAGTATTTT. Translated: CACSFSALGVPDTQYF. The full variable domain, rest sourced from reference TRBV7-2 and TRBJ2-3, is GAGVSQSPSNKVTEKGKDVELRCDPISGHTALYWYRQSLGQGLEFLIYFQGNSAPDKSGLPSDRFSAERTGGSVSTLTIQRTQQEDSAVYLCACSFSALGVPDTQYFGPGTRLTVL.

This clonotype was recorded a few times. The V call is TRBV20-1, the J call TRBJ2-1; 7 nucleotides align to TRBD1. The length of the CDR3 is 13 residues. The germline gives CDR1 DFQATT, CDR2 SNEGSKA (reference sequence). V lost 3 bases to trimming and J lost 6 bases; unmatched junction nucleotides: 5. CDR3 nucleotides: TGCAGTGCTAGCCGAGAGGGGGCCAATGAGCAGTTCTTC. This codes for CSASREGANEQFF.

V is TRBV20-1 and J is TRBJ2-6; D gene ambiguous. The CDR3 has 17 residues. The germline V gene encodes CDR1 DFQATT and CDR2 SNEGSKA (reference sequence). V was shortened by 0 bases and J by 0 bases, with 12 bases between the two germline ends. CDR3 in DNA: TGCAGTGCTAGAGATCAGGCCGAACCCTCTGGGGCCAACGTCCTGACTTTC. This encodes CSARDQAEPSGANVLTF.

This clonotype was observed many times. This chain uses TRBV5-4 with TRBJ2-3; D is perhaps TRBD1 (5 bases). The CDR3 consists of 18 residues. Germline V gives CDR1 SGHNT, CDR2 YYREEE (reference sequence). V lost 4 bases, J lost 1 base, and 22 bases lay in between. The CDR3 nucleotides read TGTGCCAGCAGCCCTGGGAATATGGGTAAAGGGGGCACAGATACGCAGTATTTT. Its translation is CASSPGNMGKGGTDTQYF.

This clonotype was detected a few times. The chain recombines TRBV28 with TRBJ2-7; D may correspond to TRBD1 or TRBD2 (6 bases each). This CDR3 region has 14 residues. Between the trimmed V and J ends, which lost 3 bases and 4 bases, there was a span of 13 bases. Germline loops: CDR1 MDHEN, CDR2 SYDVKM. CDR3 sequence reads: CASSFVRGPYEQYF. The CDR3 bases are TGTGCCAGCAGTTTCGTCCGGGGGCCGTACGAGCAGTACTTC.

This clonotype was observed many times. V usage is TRBV4-2 and J usage is TRBJ2-4; D possibly corresponds to TRBD2 (6 bases). Germline V gives CDR1 LGHNA, CDR2 YNFKEQ. This CDR3 contains 12 residues. V was cut by 4 bases and J by 7 bases, with 8 bases left in between. The DNA for the CDR3 is TGTGCCAGCAGCCGCGGGACCAACATTCAGTACTTC. This encodes CASSRGTNIQYF.

This clonotype was seen more than once but under ten times. This chain joins TRBV20-1 and TRBJ1-2; TRBD1 agrees at 7 bases. This CDR3 has 15 residues. Per the germline V gene, CDR1 is DFQATT and CDR2 is SNEGSKA (reference sequence). The junction had 9 bases not matched to a gene; V was cut back by 0 bases and J by 5 bases. The CDR3 loop reads CSARDRQGVGYGYTF. CDR3 DNA sequence: TGCAGTGCTAGAGACAGACAGGGTGTGGGATATGGCTACACCTTC.

This clonotype was detected ten times or more. The V gene is TRBV6-6, the J gene TRBJ2-7; D is undetermined. V lost 6 bases, J lost 1 base, and 7 bases lay in between. In germline, CDR1 is MNHNY, CDR2 SVGAGI (reference sequence). CDR3 length equals 12 residues. The CDR3 nucleotides read TGTGCCAGCAGGGAAACATCCTACGAGCAGTACTTC. The encoded protein is CASRETSYEQYF.

This clonotype was counted many times. The chain has TRBV29-1 and TRBJ2-1, with 7 bases that match TRBD2. This CDR3 spans 13 amino acids. CDR1 SQVTM and CDR2 ANQGSEA come from the germline V gene. V shed 1 base and J 7 bases; nucleotides not matched to a gene: 4. The CDR3 DNA reads as TGCAGCGTTGAAGCGGGGCGGGAGAATGAGCAGTTCTTC. Its translation is CSVEAGRENEQFF.

This clonotype was counted a few times. V usage is TRBV14 and J usage is TRBJ2-2; D gene ambiguous. Trimming shortened V by 5 bases and J by 9 bases, and 7 bases separated the two germline ends. Germline V CDR1 and CDR2: SGHDN, FVKESK. This CDR3 comprises 11 residues. Here the CDR3 DNA reads TGTGCCAGCAGCTTTGGGCGGGAGCTGTTTTTT. Translated, it gives CASSFGRELFF.

This clonotype has only a few counts. The chain combines TRBV4-1 with TRBJ2-7; D unresolved. The CDR3 length is 14 residues. The V end lost 0 bases, the J end lost 6 bases, and 12 bases lay between the germline ends. Germline V CDR1 and CDR2: MGHRA, YSYEKL. CDR3 in amino acids: CASSQETIWSEQYF. The DNA of the CDR3 is TGCGCCAGCAGCCAAGAAACGATTTGGAGCGAGCAGTACTTC.

This clonotype was picked up many times. The rearrangement joins TRBV27 to TRBJ2-7; the D gene is possibly TRBD2 (5 bases). This CDR3 comprises 15 residues. Germline V gives CDR1 MNHEY, CDR2 SMNVEV (reference sequence). Trimming took off 0 bases at V and 3 bases at J, with 12 bases between the two ends. As DNA, the CDR3 is TGTGCCAGCAGTTTATCGTCTGCGGGCCACTACGAGCAGTACTTC. Its protein is CASSLSSAGHYEQYF.

This clonotype was seen only a few times. This chain links TRBV5-1 with TRBJ1-1; D ambiguous. Trimming shortened V by 7 bases and J by 5 bases, and 18 bases separated the two germline ends. The CDR3 loop spans 14 amino acids. The germline V gene has CDR1 SGHRS and CDR2 YFSETQ. As DNA, the CDR3 is TGCGCCAGCGGTACTTCTACAAGAGGGACTGAAGCTTTCTTT. This codes for CASGTSTRGTEAFF. Using reference TRBV5-1 and TRBJ1-1 for the parts outside the CDR3, the full variable domain is KAGVTQTPRYLIKTRGQQVTLSCSPISGHRSVSWYQQTPGQGLQFLFEYFSETQRNKGNFPGRFSGRQFSNSRSEMNVSTLELGDSALYLCASGTSTRGTEAFFGQGTRLTVV.